This is a list of T cell receptor beta chains from one sample in a study of blood T cell repertoires in COVID-19. Clones were read by immunoSEQ multiplex PCR, and TCRdb kept only the in-frame ones, dropping some. Of 95,000 to 150,000 clones listed, over 70% are singletons. Sequenced sample: peripheral blood. These TCRs come from an elderly man with active or convalescent COVID-19. Each CDR3 is given without its conserved first and last residue. A D gene is named only where the DNA matches it firmly. Rows may omit the clone size; those that give it use once, few, many or a size class.

cdr3_aa: ASSAGGAVPDTQY
v_call: TRBV7-2
j_call: TRBJ2-3
d_call: .
cdr3_length: 13
clone_size: .

cdr3_aa: ASSEGRGRQPQH
v_call: TRBV19
j_call: TRBJ1-5
d_call: .
cdr3_length: 12
clone_size: .

cdr3_aa: ASSYRGGYEQY
v_call: TRBV6-5
j_call: TRBJ2-7
d_call: TRBD2
cdr3_length: 11
clone_size: .

cdr3_aa: ASSPGQQNTEAF
v_call: TRBV5-1
j_call: TRBJ1-1
d_call: TRBD1
cdr3_length: 12
clone_size: .

cdr3_aa: ASKGDSYEQY
v_call: TRBV7-2
j_call: TRBJ2-7
d_call: .
cdr3_length: 10
clone_size: once

cdr3_aa: ASSSTFGAGGYT
v_call: TRBV5-5
j_call: TRBJ1-2
d_call: .
cdr3_length: 12
clone_size: .

cdr3_aa: SVPSGGNTGELF
v_call: TRBV29-1
j_call: TRBJ2-2
d_call: TRBD2
cdr3_length: 12
clone_size: few

cdr3_aa: APIRGNGFAEAF
v_call: TRBV30
j_call: TRBJ1-1
d_call: .
cdr3_length: 12
clone_size: .

cdr3_aa: ASSPDRGWDYGYT
v_call: TRBV5-6
j_call: TRBJ1-2
d_call: TRBD1
cdr3_length: 13
clone_size: .

cdr3_aa: ASSPSGAGNTIY
v_call: TRBV3-1/TRBV3-2
j_call: TRBJ1-3
d_call: .
cdr3_length: 12
clone_size: .

cdr3_aa: ASSYLGQGNYGYT
v_call: TRBV5-1
j_call: TRBJ1-2
d_call: TRBD1
cdr3_length: 13
clone_size: .

cdr3_aa: AWSADLGQYNEQF
v_call: TRBV30
j_call: TRBJ2-1
d_call: TRBD1
cdr3_length: 13
clone_size: few